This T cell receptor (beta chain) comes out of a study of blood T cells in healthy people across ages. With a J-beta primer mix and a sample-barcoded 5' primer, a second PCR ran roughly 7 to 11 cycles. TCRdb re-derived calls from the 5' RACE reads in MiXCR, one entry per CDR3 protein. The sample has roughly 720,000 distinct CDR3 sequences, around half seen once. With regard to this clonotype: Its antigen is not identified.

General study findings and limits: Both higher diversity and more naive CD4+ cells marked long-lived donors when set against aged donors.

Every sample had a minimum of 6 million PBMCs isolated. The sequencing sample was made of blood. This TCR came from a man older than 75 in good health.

The CDR3 here is CASSPTFQRDIQYF. CDR3 nucleotides: TGTGCCAGCTCACCGACATTCCAAAGGGACATTCAGTACTTC. This rearrangement joins TRBV18 to TRBJ2-4; D remains ambiguous. The CDR3 covers 14 residues. Germline V gene sequence: CDR1 KGHSH, CDR2 LQKENI. V shed 3 bases and J shed 8 bases, with 14 bases lying between them.